This is a list of T cell receptor beta chains from one sample in a study of radiation and T cells in renal cell carcinoma. Only in-frame clones appear in the TCRdb table, and some are missing; sequencing was by immunoSEQ multiplex PCR. The sample contains about 58,000 clones, roughly 79% of which appear only once. The sample in question was blood, obtained from a patient whose treatment included radiotherapy and nephrectomy. These receptors all come from a man aged 55 to 69 with renal cell carcinoma. Both conserved end residues are part of each CDR3. A D gene is named only where the DNA matches it firmly. Only some rows state a clone size, as once, few, many or a class for expanded clones.

V: TRBV18
size: NA
J: TRBJ1-6
D: TRBD1
DNA: TGTGCCAGCTCACCGGGCTTCGGGACAGTGCACCACTTT
CDR3: CASSPGFGTVHHF

V: TRBV11-2
size: NA
J: TRBJ2-5
D: TRBD2
DNA: TGTGCCAGCAGCTATAGCGGGAGTGTCGGAGAGACCCAGTACTTC
CDR3: CASSYSGSVGETQYF

V: TRBV5-1
size: NA
J: TRBJ1-1
D: NA
DNA: TGCGCCAGCAGCTTGTCGGAGGACCCTTACAAGAACACTGAAGCTTTCTTT
CDR3: CASSLSEDPYKNTEAFF

V: TRBV5-6
size: NA
J: TRBJ1-5
D: NA
DNA: TGTGCCAGCAGCCTCAATCCAGGGGTTGGAAATCAGCCCCAGCATTTT
CDR3: CASSLNPGVGNQPQHF

V: TRBV28
size: NA
J: TRBJ2-5
D: NA
DNA: TGTGCCAGCAGTTTGGGGGGAGTAGTGGAGACCCAGTACTTC
CDR3: CASSLGGVVETQYF

V: TRBV21-1
size: NA
J: TRBJ2-1
D: NA
DNA: TGTGCCATACTTTTAACCAATGAGCAGTTCTTC
CDR3: CAILLTNEQFF

V: TRBV20-1
size: few
J: TRBJ1-2
D: NA
DNA: TGCAGTGCTGGAGAGGGCTACACCTTC
CDR3: CSAGEGYTF

V: TRBV7-2
size: NA
J: TRBJ2-7
D: TRBD1
DNA: TGTGCCAGCAGCTACGGGACAGGGGGCAAGCAGTACTTC
CDR3: CASSYGTGGKQYF

V: TRBV2
size: NA
J: TRBJ2-7
D: TRBD1
DNA: TGTGCCAGCAACCGGGACAGGGCCCACGAGCAGTACTTC
CDR3: CASNRDRAHEQYF

V: TRBV5-1
size: NA
J: TRBJ1-1
D: NA
DNA: TGCGCCAGCAGCCCTACCAACGGACTTAACACTGAAGCTTTCTTT
CDR3: CASSPTNGLNTEAFF

V: TRBV5-4
size: NA
J: TRBJ2-6
D: TRBD1
DNA: TGTGCCAGCAGCTCGGACAGGTTCTCTGGGGCCAACGTCCTGACTTTC
CDR3: CASSSDRFSGANVLTF

V: TRBV7-2
size: few
J: TRBJ1-6
D: NA
DNA: TGTGCCAGCAGCTTAGCAGGGGGTCATAATTCACCCCTCCACTTT
CDR3: CASSLAGGHNSPLHF

V: TRBV6-6
size: NA
J: TRBJ2-3
D: TRBD1
DNA: TGTGCCAGCAGTCCCTCTCGACAGGGCTCCACAGATACGCAGTATTTT
CDR3: CASSPSRQGSTDTQYF

V: TRBV30
size: NA
J: TRBJ1-2
D: NA
DNA: TGTGCCTGGAGGAGCCCTTTTGGTGGGGAATATGGCTACACCTTC
CDR3: CAWRSPFGGEYGYTF

V: TRBV5-1
size: few
J: TRBJ2-6
D: NA
DNA: TGCGCCAGCAGCCCCCGGACAGCCGGGGGGGCCAACGTCCTGACTTTC
CDR3: CASSPRTAGGANVLTF

V: TRBV6-1
size: NA
J: TRBJ1-1
D: NA
DNA: TGTGCCAGCAGTGAAGGGACGGCAGGGACTGAAGCTTTCTTT
CDR3: CASSEGTAGTEAFF

V: TRBV5-1
size: NA
J: TRBJ2-5
D: NA
DNA: TGCGCCAGCAGCTTGTCGCGAGAGACCCAGTACTTC
CDR3: CASSLSRETQYF

V: TRBV6-5
size: NA
J: TRBJ1-2
D: NA
DNA: TGTGCCAGCAGTTTCCAACCTCAGAATAACTATGGCTACACCTTC
CDR3: CASSFQPQNNYGYTF

V: TRBV6-5
size: NA
J: TRBJ1-1
D: TRBD1
DNA: TGTGCCAGCGCTCTTCCCGGGACAGGGATCGTGGCTTTCTTT
CDR3: CASALPGTGIVAFF

V: TRBV7-3
size: NA
J: TRBJ2-3
D: NA
DNA: TGTGCCAGCAGCTTAATCTCAGGGGCGGCAGATACGCAGTATTTT
CDR3: CASSLISGAADTQYF

V: TRBV6-6
size: NA
J: TRBJ1-2
D: NA
DNA: TGTGCCAGCAGTAACCGGGCCCTCTATGGCTACACCTTC
CDR3: CASSNRALYGYTF

V: TRBV7-9
size: NA
J: TRBJ2-3
D: NA
DNA: TGTGCCAGCAGCTCCGTCACGGGCGCGCAGAGAGATACGCAGTATTTT
CDR3: CASSSVTGAQRDTQYF

V: TRBV11-3
size: NA
J: TRBJ2-5
D: NA
DNA: TGTGCCAGCAGCTTAGGGAACTCACTAGGGGAGACCCAGTACTTC
CDR3: CASSLGNSLGETQYF

V: TRBV5-4
size: NA
J: TRBJ2-1
D: TRBD2
DNA: TGTGCCAGCAGCTTGGACGGGGGGTCCTACAATGAGCAGTTCTTC
CDR3: CASSLDGGSYNEQFF